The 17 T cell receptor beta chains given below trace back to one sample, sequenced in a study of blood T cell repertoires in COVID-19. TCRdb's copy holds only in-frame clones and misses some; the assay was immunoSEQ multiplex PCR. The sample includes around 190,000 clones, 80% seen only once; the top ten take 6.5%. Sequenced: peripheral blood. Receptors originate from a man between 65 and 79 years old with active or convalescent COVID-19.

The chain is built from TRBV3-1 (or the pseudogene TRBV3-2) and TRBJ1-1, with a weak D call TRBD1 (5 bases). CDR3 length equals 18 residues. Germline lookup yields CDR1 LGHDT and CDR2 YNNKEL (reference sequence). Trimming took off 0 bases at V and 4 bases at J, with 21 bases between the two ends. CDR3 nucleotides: TGTGCCAGCAGCCAAGATAAAGGCAGGGAAAGTTGGAGCACTGAAGCTTTCTTT. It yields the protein CASSQDKGRESWSTEAFF.

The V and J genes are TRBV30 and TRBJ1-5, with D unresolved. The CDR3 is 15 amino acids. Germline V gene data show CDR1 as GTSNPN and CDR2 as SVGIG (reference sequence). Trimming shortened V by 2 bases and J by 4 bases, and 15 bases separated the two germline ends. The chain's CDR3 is CAWSPLGRNNQPQHF. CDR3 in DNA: TGTGCCTGGAGTCCCTTGGGGAGGAATAATCAGCCCCAGCATTTT.

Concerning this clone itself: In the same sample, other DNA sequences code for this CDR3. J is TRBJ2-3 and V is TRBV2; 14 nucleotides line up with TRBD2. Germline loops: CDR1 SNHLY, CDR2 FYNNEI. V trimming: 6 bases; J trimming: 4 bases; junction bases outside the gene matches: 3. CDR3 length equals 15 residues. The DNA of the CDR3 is TGTGCCAGCAGAGCGGGACTAGCGGGGGCAGATACGCAGTATTTT. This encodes CASRAGLAGADTQYF.

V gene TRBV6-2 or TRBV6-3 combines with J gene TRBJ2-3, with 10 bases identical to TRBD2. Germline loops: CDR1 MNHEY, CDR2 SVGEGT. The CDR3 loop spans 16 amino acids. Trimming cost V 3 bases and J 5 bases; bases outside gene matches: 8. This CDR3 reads CASSYGLAGAEDTQYF. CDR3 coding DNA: TGTGCCAGCAGTTATGGGCTAGCGGGGGCGGAAGATACGCAGTATTTT.

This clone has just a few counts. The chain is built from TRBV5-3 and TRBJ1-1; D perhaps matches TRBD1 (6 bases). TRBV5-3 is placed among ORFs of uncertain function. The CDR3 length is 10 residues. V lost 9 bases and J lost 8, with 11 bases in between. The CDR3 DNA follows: TGTGCCACCCCGGACAGCGAAGCTTTCTTT. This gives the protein CATPDSEAFF.

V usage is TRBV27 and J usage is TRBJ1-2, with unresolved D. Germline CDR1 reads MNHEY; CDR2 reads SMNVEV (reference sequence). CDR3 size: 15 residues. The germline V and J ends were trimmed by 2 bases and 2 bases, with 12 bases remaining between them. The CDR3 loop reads CASSLLYGGNYGYTF. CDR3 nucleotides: TGTGCCAGCAGTTTACTGTATGGAGGAAACTATGGCTACACCTTC.

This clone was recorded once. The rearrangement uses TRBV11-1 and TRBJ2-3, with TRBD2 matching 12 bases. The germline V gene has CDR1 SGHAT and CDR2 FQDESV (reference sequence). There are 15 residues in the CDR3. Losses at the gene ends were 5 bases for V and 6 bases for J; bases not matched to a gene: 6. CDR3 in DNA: TGTGCCAGCAGCCCCGGACTAGCGGGACCGGATACGCAGTATTTT. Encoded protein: CASSPGLAGPDTQYF.

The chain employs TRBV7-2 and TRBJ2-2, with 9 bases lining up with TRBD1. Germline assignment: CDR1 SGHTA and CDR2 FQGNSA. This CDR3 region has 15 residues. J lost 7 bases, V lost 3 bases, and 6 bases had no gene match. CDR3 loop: CASSLDRGGGGELFF. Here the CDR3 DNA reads TGTGCCAGCAGCTTGGACAGGGGAGGCGGCGGGGAGCTGTTTTTT.

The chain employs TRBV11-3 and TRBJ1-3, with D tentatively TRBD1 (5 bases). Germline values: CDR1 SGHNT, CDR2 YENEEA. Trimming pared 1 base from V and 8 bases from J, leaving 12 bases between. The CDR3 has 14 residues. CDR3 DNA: TGTGCCAGCAGCTTAGGGCAGGGCGACGACACCATATATTTT. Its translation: CASSLGQGDDTIYF.

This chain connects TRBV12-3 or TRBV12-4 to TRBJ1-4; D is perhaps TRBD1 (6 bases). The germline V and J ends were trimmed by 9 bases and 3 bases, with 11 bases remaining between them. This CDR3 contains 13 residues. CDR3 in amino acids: CASRTGPNEKLFF. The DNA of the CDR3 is TGTGCCAGTCGAACAGGGCCTAATGAAAAACTGTTTTTT.

This CDR3 is CASSPSQGAFGNTIYF. CDR3 in DNA: TGTGCCAGCTCACCGAGCCAGGGGGCATTTGGAAACACCATATATTTT. This chain joins TRBV18 and TRBJ1-3; TRBD1 aligns across 8 bases. The CDR3 is 16 residues long. Germline V CDR1 and CDR2: KGHSH, LQKENI. V gave up 3 bases and J gave up 3 bases; unmatched junction bases: 7.

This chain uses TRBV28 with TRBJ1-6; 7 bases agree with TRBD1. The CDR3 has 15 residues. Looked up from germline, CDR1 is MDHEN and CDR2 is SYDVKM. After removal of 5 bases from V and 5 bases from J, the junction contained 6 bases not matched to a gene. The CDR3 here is CASSLRQGNNSPLHF. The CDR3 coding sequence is TGTGCCAGCAGTCTGAGACAGGGTAATAATTCACCCCTCCACTTT.

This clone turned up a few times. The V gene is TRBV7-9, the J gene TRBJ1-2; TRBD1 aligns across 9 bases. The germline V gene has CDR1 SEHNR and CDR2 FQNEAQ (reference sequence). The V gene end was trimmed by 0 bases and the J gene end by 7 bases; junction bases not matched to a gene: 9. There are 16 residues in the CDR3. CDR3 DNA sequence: TGTGCCAGCAGCTTAGCTGCGACAGGGGGGCTCGGTGGCTACACCTTC. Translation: CASSLAATGGLGGYTF.

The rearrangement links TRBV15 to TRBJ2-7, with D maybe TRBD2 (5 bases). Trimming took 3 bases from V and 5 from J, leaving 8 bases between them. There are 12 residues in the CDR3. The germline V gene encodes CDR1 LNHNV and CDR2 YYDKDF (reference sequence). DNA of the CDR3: TGTGCCACCAGCAGCCTGAGGGACGAGCAGTACTTC. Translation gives CATSSLRDEQYF. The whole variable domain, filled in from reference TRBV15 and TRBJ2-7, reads DAMVIQNPRYQVTQFGKPVTLSCSQTLNHNVMYWYQQKSSQAPKLLFHYYDKDFNNEADTPDNFQSRRPNTSFCFLDIRSPGLGDTAMYLCATSSLRDEQYFGPGTRLTVT.

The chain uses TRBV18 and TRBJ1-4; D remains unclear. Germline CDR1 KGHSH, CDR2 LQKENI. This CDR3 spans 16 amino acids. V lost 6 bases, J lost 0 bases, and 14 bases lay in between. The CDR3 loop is CASSPSYTTTNEKLFF. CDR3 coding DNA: TGTGCCAGCTCTCCGTCGTACACCACAACTAATGAAAAACTGTTTTTT.

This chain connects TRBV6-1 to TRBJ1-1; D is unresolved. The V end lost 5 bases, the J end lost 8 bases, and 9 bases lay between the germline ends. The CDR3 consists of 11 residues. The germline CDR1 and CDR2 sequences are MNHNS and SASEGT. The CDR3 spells CASSPGSEAFF. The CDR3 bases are TGTGCCAGCAGTCCAGGTTCGGAAGCTTTCTTT.

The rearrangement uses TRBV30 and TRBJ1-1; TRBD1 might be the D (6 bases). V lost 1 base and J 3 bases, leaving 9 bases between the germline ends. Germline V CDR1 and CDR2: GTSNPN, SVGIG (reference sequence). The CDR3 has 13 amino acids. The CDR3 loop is CAWSGGQYTEAFF. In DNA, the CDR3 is TGTGCCTGGAGTGGAGGACAGTACACTGAAGCTTTCTTT.